A selection of T cell receptor beta chains follows, all from one sample in a study of a mutant IDH1 vaccine in newly diagnosed glioma. Their antigen targets remain unknown. Clones were read by immunoSEQ multiplex PCR, and TCRdb kept only the in-frame ones, dropping some. The sample yields about 50,000 clones, around 85% seen once. Sequencing used PBMCs, obtained from a glioma patient whose treatment included an IDH1 peptide vaccine. Receptor source: a woman aged 25-40 years with glioma. Some clones in this sample may be carry-over from other donors' samples. Both conserved end residues are part of each CDR3. The D gene is left open where the match is weak. Expanded clones get a size class; other rows say once, few or many, or leave the size out.

V,size,J,D,DNA,CDR3
TRBV15,NA,TRBJ1-2,NA,TGTGCCACCAGCAGAGTGACAGCGTCCTATGGCTACACCTTC,CATSRVTASYGYTF
TRBV28,NA,TRBJ1-2,TRBD1,TGTGCCAGCAGGCCTCGTACAGGGGGCGCTAACTATGGCTACACCTTC,CASRPRTGGANYGYTF
TRBV19,NA,TRBJ2-7,TRBD1,TGTGCCAGTAGCTCGGGACAGGGATCCGAGCAGTACTTC,CASSSGQGSEQYF
TRBV30,NA,TRBJ1-5,NA,TGTGCCTGGAGTGTGTCTGGGAATCAGCCCCAGCATTTT,CAWSVSGNQPQHF
TRBV25-1,NA,TRBJ2-5,NA,TGTGCCAGCTACGTTGGGGAGACCCAGTACTTC,CASYVGETQYF
TRBV19,NA,TRBJ2-1,NA,TGTGCCACCTCGGGTGGGCAGGCGCTCTACAATGAGCAGTTCTTC,CATSGGQALYNEQFF
TRBV27,NA,TRBJ1-4,TRBD1,TGTGCCAGCAGCCCTCGGACAGGGGGCAGGGAAAAACTGTTTTTT,CASSPRTGGREKLFF
TRBV15,NA,TRBJ1-2,NA,TGTGCCACCAGCAGAGAAGGTGGGGGTAGAGGCTACACCTTC,CATSREGGGRGYTF
TRBV11-2,NA,TRBJ2-2,NA,TGTGCCAGCAGCCAACAGGGTCACGGGGAGCTGTTTTTT,CASSQQGHGELFF
TRBV7-9,NA,TRBJ2-2,NA,TGTGCCAGCAGCCCCGGATTTCGGGCGAACACCGGGGAGCTGTTTTTT,CASSPGFRANTGELFF
TRBV13,NA,TRBJ2-1,NA,TGTGCCAGCAGCTCCCGTTTTGGGGACGCCTACAATGAGCAGTTCTTC,CASSSRFGDAYNEQFF
TRBV2,NA,TRBJ2-3,TRBD1,TGTGCCAGCAGTACTTATCCAGAGGGGGCCTTCACAGATACGCAGTATTTT,CASSTYPEGAFTDTQYF
TRBV29-1,NA,TRBJ2-7,NA,TGCAGCGTTGACGGACCTCCACCGTCCTACGAGCAGTACTTC,CSVDGPPPSYEQYF
TRBV6-5,NA,TRBJ1-2,TRBD1,TGTGCCAGCAGTTACCAGGGGGGGTCCGACGGCTACACCTTC,CASSYQGGSDGYTF
TRBV9,NA,TRBJ1-1,NA,TGTGCCAGCAGCGTAGGGGCTAGGGCGGGCACTGAAGCTTTCTTT,CASSVGARAGTEAFF
TRBV11-2,NA,TRBJ2-3,TRBD2,TGTGCCAGCAGCTTAGATCCCCACCCTAGCGGGGGCACAGATACGCAGTATTTT,CASSLDPHPSGGTDTQYF
TRBV7-9,few,TRBJ1-1,NA,TGTGCCAGCAGCTTCAACAGGCACACTGAAGCTTTCTTT,CASSFNRHTEAFF
TRBV2,NA,TRBJ2-7,NA,TGTGCCAGCAGTCGTCTTTCGGGGGAGCAGTACTTC,CASSRLSGEQYF
TRBV19,NA,TRBJ2-1,TRBD2,TGTGCCAGTAGCATTCGGACTAGGTCCCTCTACAATGAGCAGTTCTTC,CASSIRTRSLYNEQFF
TRBV9,NA,TRBJ1-2,NA,TGTGCCAGCAGCGTAGGGGGCGGGGACTATGGCTACACCTTC,CASSVGGGDYGYTF
TRBV30,NA,TRBJ2-3,TRBD2,TGTGCCTTGGGGAGGGGCGCTCTTGCAGATACGCAGTATTTT,CALGRGALADTQYF
TRBV7-9,NA,TRBJ1-2,NA,TGTGCCAGCAGCTTAGATTTAATCCCCACAGGTTATGGCTACACCTTC,CASSLDLIPTGYGYTF
TRBV6-1,once,TRBJ2-1,TRBD1,TGTGCCAGCAGTACAGGGGGTACATCCAATGAGCAGTTCTTC,CASSTGGTSNEQFF
TRBV28,NA,TRBJ2-7,TRBD2,TGTGCCAGCAGATACGGGACTAGCGGGGGGACGGCCTACGAGCAGTACTTC,CASRYGTSGGTAYEQYF
TRBV5-4,NA,TRBJ1-2,TRBD1,TGTGCCAGCAGCCCGGACCTGGACAGGAAGAGCTATGGCTACACCTTC,CASSPDLDRKSYGYTF
TRBV5-1,NA,TRBJ2-7,NA,TGCGCCAGCAGCTTTGCCTCTGACGGGAGTCCCGACGAGCAGTACTTC,CASSFASDGSPDEQYF
TRBV30,NA,TRBJ2-7,NA,TGTGCCTGGAGCGGGGGCCCCCGGAGCGAGCAGTACTTC,CAWSGGPRSEQYF
TRBV9,NA,TRBJ2-7,NA,TGTGCCAGCAGCCCAGAAGGAGGGACCTCCTACGAGCAGTACTTC,CASSPEGGTSYEQYF
TRBV9,once,TRBJ1-1,NA,TGTGCCAGCAGACCACAGCGAACGAACACTGAAGCTTTCTTT,CASRPQRTNTEAFF
TRBV15,once,TRBJ1-5,NA,TGTGCCACCAGCAGAGAGAGGCTGGCGAGCAATCAGCCCCAGCATTTT,CATSRERLASNQPQHF
TRBV7-2,NA,TRBJ1-5,NA,TGTGCCAGCAGCTTACTTCTGGGAAATCAGCCCCAGCATTTT,CASSLLLGNQPQHF
TRBV5-6,NA,TRBJ2-7,NA,TGTGCCAGCAGCTTGGAGACAGATAATTACGAGCAGTACTTC,CASSLETDNYEQYF
TRBV10-2,NA,TRBJ2-2,NA,TGCGCCAGCAGTGAGGGGGCAGGGAAATTCACCGGGGAGCTGTTTTTT,CASSEGAGKFTGELFF
TRBV20-1,once,TRBJ1-2,NA,TGCAGTGCCCCCAGGGACTATGGCTACACCTTC,CSAPRDYGYTF
TRBV7-9,NA,TRBJ1-4,NA,TGTGCCAGCAGCTTAGCCAGCCCGCGGGCCGAAAAACTGTTTTTT,CASSLASPRAEKLFF
TRBV4-1,NA,TRBJ2-4,NA,TGCGCCAGCAGCCAAGGAGGGAGCGGGATTCAGTACTTC,CASSQGGSGIQYF